Below, one T cell receptor (beta chain) is given with its context. Its antigen remains unknown. This sample was included in a study of post-analysis software for immune sequencing data. General study findings and limits: Elevated frequency relative to controls characterized four or five TRBV segments in patients, TRBV5-6, TRBV5-1 and TRBV20-1 among them.

Germline-derived CDR1 and CDR2 are SGHDN and FVKESK. This CDR3 comprises 13 residues. The V end was cut by 3 bases, the J end by 0 bases, with 2 bases between. The TCR beta cDNA libraries carried unique molecular identifiers. TCRdb itself ran the PCR reads through MiXCR, one entry per CDR3 protein. The sample carries 380,000 or so distinct CDR3 sequences, about a third recorded once. The sequenced material came from blood. The chain has TRBV14 and TRBJ2-2, with D unclear. This receptor was identified in a girl between 5 and 17 years old with multiple sclerosis. For the CDR3, the DNA is TGTGCCAGCAGCCAGGCGAACACCGGGGAGCTGTTTTTT. As protein: CASSQANTGELFF.